The next 17 T cell receptor beta chains were all read from a single sample in a study of T cells in Graves' hyperthyroidism and ophthalmopathy. TCR beta CDR3 regions were amplified from RNA transcripts. The HTBI set primed first-round TCR CDR3 RT-PCR. TCRdb recomputed calls from the multiplex PCR reads with MiXCR, one row per CDR3 protein. The sample carries 300,000 or so distinct CDR3 sequences, approximately 15% recorded once. The sequencing sample was made of blood. The receptor set was obtained from a woman in her fifties or sixties with Graves' ophthalmopathy.

This clonotype has ten or more counts. The chain joins TRBV7-9 to TRBJ1-2; 7 bases map to TRBD1. The CDR3 covers 14 residues. The V segment lost 4 bases and the J segment 8 bases; nucleotides outside the gene matches: 10. CDR1 is SEHNR, CDR2 FQNEAQ, per germline (reference sequence). The CDR3 DNA follows: TGTGCCAGCAGCTCTTCGGGACAGTTGGAGGGCTACACCTTC. Amino acids: CASSSSGQLEGYTF.

This clonotype was counted only a few times. The rearrangement links TRBV9 to TRBJ1-4; TRBD1 aligns across 7 bases. The CDR3 totals 15 residues. Germline V CDR1 and CDR2: SGDLS, YYNGEE. V lost 0 bases, J lost 7 bases, and 6 bases stayed unmatched. CDR3 residues: CASSVDGQGGEKLFF. The CDR3 DNA sequence: TGTGCCAGCAGCGTAGACGGGCAGGGGGGTGAAAAACTGTTTTTT.

This chain joins TRBV7-2 and TRBJ1-6; 9 bases line up with TRBD1. The CDR3 has 15 residues. Germline V gives CDR1 SGHTA, CDR2 FQGNSA. V shed 4 bases and J 8 bases; nucleotides not matched to a gene: 6. DNA for the CDR3: TGTGCCAGCAGCTACTCGGGACAGGGTTATTCACCCCTCCACTTT. Translation gives CASSYSGQGYSPLHF. The full variable domain, rest sourced from reference TRBV7-2 and TRBJ1-6, is GAGVSQSPSNKVTEKGKDVELRCDPISGHTALYWYRQSLGQGLEFLIYFQGNSAPDKSGLPSDRFSAERTGGSVSTLTIQRTQQEDSAVYLCASSYSGQGYSPLHFGNGTRLTVT.

This clonotype was counted many times. The V gene is TRBV7-9, the J gene TRBJ2-1, with 10 bases matching TRBD1. Germline V lookup: CDR1 SEHNR, CDR2 FQNEAQ (reference sequence). With V trimmed by 5 bases and J by 7 bases, 11 bases remained unmatched. The CDR3 has 16 amino acids. The CDR3, as DNA: TGTGCCAGCAGCACACGGACAGGGGGGTTTAGGAATGAGCAGTTCTTC. Encoded protein: CASSTRTGGFRNEQFF.

The chain recombines TRBV28 with TRBJ1-6, with 10 bases aligning to TRBD1. This CDR3 comprises 17 residues. V dropped 6 bases and J dropped 10; count of bases not matched to a gene: 15. Germline CDR1 and CDR2: MDHEN and SYDVKM. CDR3 in amino acids: CASRPTKGTGVGSPLHF. The CDR3 bases are TGTGCCAGCAGACCCACCAAGGGGACAGGGGTGGGGTCACCCCTCCACTTT.

This chain connects TRBV5-1 to TRBJ1-1, with 9 bases fitting TRBD1. This CDR3 is built from 15 residues. With 3 bases clipped from V and 3 bases from J, the junction kept 6 bases outside the gene matches. Germline CDR1 and CDR2: SGHRS and YFSETQ. CDR3 amino acids: CASSWGYRGHTEAFF. CDR3 sequence (DNA): TGCGCCAGCAGCTGGGGGTACAGGGGGCACACTGAAGCTTTCTTT.

This clonotype came up many times. The chain couples TRBV12-3 or TRBV12-4 to TRBJ1-1, with no clear D. V dropped 2 bases and J dropped 0 bases, with 10 bases sitting between them. This CDR3 spans 15 amino acids. The CDR3 DNA sequence: TGTGCCAGCAGTTTAATGAGGGCCATGAACACTGAAGCTTTCTTT. Translation: CASSLMRAMNTEAFF.

This clonotype appeared many times. J is TRBJ2-7 and V is TRBV6-6, with 8 bases identical to TRBD1. The germline CDR1 and CDR2 sequences are MNHNY and SVGAGI (reference sequence). The CDR3 extends over 17 amino acids. V lost 2 bases, J lost 6 bases, and 15 bases stayed unmatched. The CDR3 loop is CASSYGPGQAALGEQYF. The CDR3 DNA is TGTGCCAGCAGTTACGGTCCGGGACAGGCCGCTCTGGGCGAGCAGTACTTC.

This clonotype was seen many times. This rearrangement joins TRBV2 to TRBJ2-7; D is undetermined. This CDR3 has 16 amino acids. V lost 0 bases, J lost 0 bases, and 12 bases lay in between. Germline V lookup: CDR1 SNHLY, CDR2 FYNNEI. This CDR3 reads CASSEAMGMSSYEQYF. The CDR3 DNA reads as TGTGCCAGCAGTGAAGCGATGGGGATGAGCTCCTACGAGCAGTACTTC.

This clonotype has a count of ten or more. V gene TRBV20-1 combines with J gene TRBJ1-1, with unresolved D. The germline CDR1 and CDR2 sequences are DFQATT and SNEGSKA (reference sequence). This CDR3 comprises 13 residues. Trimming shortened V by 0 bases and J by 9 bases, and 14 bases separated the two germline ends. The CDR3 region has the DNA TGCAGTGCTAGAGATGAAACAGCTTTGCAAGCTTTCTTT. Translating gives CSARDETALQAFF.

This clonotype was seen ten or more times. The chain uses TRBV5-1 and TRBJ1-1, with 8 bases matching TRBD1. This CDR3 comprises 16 residues. Trimming removed 0 bases from V and 6 bases from J; junction bases left unmatched: 10. Germline V CDR1 and CDR2: SGHRS, YFSETQ. DNA of the CDR3: TGCGCCAGCAGCTTGGAGGCAGGGGGCCAAAGGGCTGAAGCTTTCTTT. It encodes CASSLEAGGQRAEAFF. Full variable domain (remainder filled in from reference TRBV5-1 and TRBJ1-1): KAGVTQTPRYLIKTRGQQVTLSCSPISGHRSVSWYQQTPGQGLQFLFEYFSETQRNKGNFPGRFSGRQFSNSRSEMNVSTLELGDSALYLCASSLEAGGQRAEAFFGQGTRLTVV.

The chain uses TRBV6-1 and TRBJ1-3, with D possibly matching TRBD1 (6 bases). Germline assignment: CDR1 MNHNS and CDR2 SASEGT. CDR3 length: 17 amino acids. V lost 5 bases to trimming and J lost 0 bases, with 17 bases between them. CDR3 residues: CASSLQGLRGSGNTIYF. The CDR3 region has the DNA TGTGCCAGCAGTCTACAGGGCCTCAGGGGCTCTGGAAACACCATATATTTT.

Many counts were recorded for this clonotype. This chain joins TRBV28 and TRBJ2-7, with 12 bases aligning to TRBD1. Germline values: CDR1 MDHEN, CDR2 SYDVKM. The CDR3 spans 15 residues. V was pared by 3 bases and J by 7 bases, with 7 bases of the junction left unmatched. CDR3 nucleotides: TGTGCCAGCAGTTTCCCGGGACAGGGGGCGGAGGAGCAGTACTTC. This gives the protein CASSFPGQGAEEQYF. The variable domain in full, with the rest retrieved from reference TRBV28 and TRBJ2-7, is DVKVTQSSRYLVKRTGEKVFLECVQDMDHENMFWYRQDPGLGLRLIYFSYDVKMKEKGDIPEGYSVSREKKERFSLILESASTNQTSMYLCASSFPGQGAEEQYFGPGTRLTVT.

The chain carries TRBV11-2 and TRBJ1-4; D not resolved. Germline-derived CDR1 and CDR2 are SGHAT and FQNNGV. This CDR3 contains 13 residues. V lost 8 bases and J lost 8, with 15 bases in between. The DNA for the CDR3 is TGTGCCAGCGGTGGGCCCCCCCGGGAAAAACTGTTTTTT. Its protein product is CASGGPPREKLFF.

This rearrangement joins TRBV30 to TRBJ2-7; perhaps TRBD2 as D (5 bases). Between the trimmed V and J ends, which lost 0 bases and 6 bases, there was a span of 9 bases. Germline assignment: CDR1 GTSNPN and CDR2 SVGIG (reference sequence). The CDR3 is made up of 12 amino acids. CDR3 nucleotides: TGTGCCTGGAGTGTCGGACTTCTCGAGCAGTACTTC. Protein sequence: CAWSVGLLEQYF.

This clonotype was counted between two and nine times. The V call is TRBV7-2, the J call TRBJ1-2; perhaps TRBD1 as D (5 bases). Germline CDR1 is SGHTA and CDR2 is FQGNSA. V was pared by 4 bases and J by 5 bases, with 14 bases between. This CDR3 has 14 amino acids. In DNA form, the CDR3 reads TGTGCCAGCAGCTCCGGGGGGGGAGGGTATGGCTACACCTTC. Translating gives CASSSGGGGYGYTF.

This clonotype has more than one count but fewer than ten. The gene calls are TRBV7-2 and TRBJ2-3; 13 positions match TRBD2. From germline, CDR1 is SGHTA and CDR2 FQGNSA. V lost 5 bases and J lost 4; bases outside the gene matches: 9. This CDR3 spans 17 amino acids. The CDR3: CASSPRTSGSRPDTQYF. Written as DNA, the CDR3 is TGTGCCAGCAGCCCCCGGACTAGCGGGAGTCGACCAGATACGCAGTATTTT.